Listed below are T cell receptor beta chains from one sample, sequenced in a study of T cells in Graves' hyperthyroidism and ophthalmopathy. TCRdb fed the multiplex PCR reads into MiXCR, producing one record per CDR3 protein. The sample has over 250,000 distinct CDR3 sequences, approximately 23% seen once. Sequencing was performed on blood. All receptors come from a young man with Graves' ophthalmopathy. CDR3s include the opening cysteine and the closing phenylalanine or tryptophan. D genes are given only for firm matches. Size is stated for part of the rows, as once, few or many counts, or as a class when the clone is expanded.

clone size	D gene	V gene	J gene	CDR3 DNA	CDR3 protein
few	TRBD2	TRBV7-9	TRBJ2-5	TGTGCCAGCAGCTCATCCGGCGGGGGAAAAGAGACCCAGTACTTC	CASSSSGGGKETQYF
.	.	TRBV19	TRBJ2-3	TGTGCCAGTAGTATAGATTATGGCACAGATACGCAGTATTTT	CASSIDYGTDTQYF
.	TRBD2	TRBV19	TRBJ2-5	TGTGCCAGTAGTATGGTCGGTCTAGCGGGAGCGGGAGAGACCCAGTACTTC	CASSMVGLAGAGETQYF
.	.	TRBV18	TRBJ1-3	TGTGCCAGCTCACCACGCACAGGGTCTGGAAACACCATATATTTT	CASSPRTGSGNTIYF
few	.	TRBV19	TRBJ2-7	TGTGCCAGTAGTATAGCTGGGGCAGAGAAATACGAGCAGTACTTC	CASSIAGAEKYEQYF
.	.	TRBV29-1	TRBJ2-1	TGCAGCGCAAAGGACCAAGTGGGCTACAATGAGCAGTTCTTC	CSAKDQVGYNEQFF
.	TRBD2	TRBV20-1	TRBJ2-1	TGCAGTGCTATTAGCGGGAGGGCCTACAATGAGCAGTTCTTC	CSAISGRAYNEQFF
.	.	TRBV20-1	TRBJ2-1	TGCAGTGCCTCGCGGACCGACTACAATGAGCAGTTCTTC	CSASRTDYNEQFF
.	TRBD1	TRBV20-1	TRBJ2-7	TGCAGTGCGAGCATCTCGGGACAGCCGCCCTACGAGCAGTACTTC	CSASISGQPPYEQYF
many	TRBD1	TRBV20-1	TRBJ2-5	TGCAGTGCTAAGAGCGACAGGGGCCTTCAAGAGACCCAGTACTTC	CSAKSDRGLQETQYF
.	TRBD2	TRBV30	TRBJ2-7	TGTGCCTGGAATCCAGCGGGAGTTTACCTCATCCCCCGGCAGTACTTC	CAWNPAGVYLIPRQYF
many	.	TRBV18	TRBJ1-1	TGTGCCAGCTCCCGCGGGACGGATAACACTGAAGCTTTCTTT	CASSRGTDNTEAFF
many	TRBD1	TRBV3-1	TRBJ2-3	TGTGCCAGCAGCCTCAGGGGGCGCGTTCCAGATACGCAGTATTTT	CASSLRGRVPDTQYF
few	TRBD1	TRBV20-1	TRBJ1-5	TGCAGTGCTAGAGCCGGGACAGGCATCAATCAGCCCCAGCATTTT	CSARAGTGINQPQHF
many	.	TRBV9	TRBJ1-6	TGTGCCAGCAGCGGGGGGACACAGCGTAATTCACCCCTCCACTTT	CASSGGTQRNSPLHF
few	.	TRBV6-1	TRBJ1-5	TGTGCCAGCAAGGGCACCCTTATTAGCAATCAGCCCCAGCATTTT	CASKGTLISNQPQHF
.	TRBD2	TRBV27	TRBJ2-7	TGTGCCAGCAGTTTAGCGGGAGGCAGATCCTACGAGCAGTACTTC	CASSLAGGRSYEQYF
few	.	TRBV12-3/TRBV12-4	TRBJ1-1	TGTGCCAGCAGTTCCACTCGCGGCCGGAAAAACGCTGAAGCTTTCTTT	CASSSTRGRKNAEAFF
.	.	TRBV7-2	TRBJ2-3	TGTGCCAGCAGCTTGGACGGAAGGTCGCAGTATTTT	CASSLDGRSQYF
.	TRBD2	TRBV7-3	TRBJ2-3	TGTGCCAGCAGCCCCCGGTCTAGCGGTGATACGCAGTATTTT	CASSPRSSGDTQYF
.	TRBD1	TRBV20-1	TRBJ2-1	TGCAGTGCTAGGATGGACAGGGGCTACAATGAGCAGTTCTTC	CSARMDRGYNEQFF
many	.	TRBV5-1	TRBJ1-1	TGCGCCAGCAGCCTGGGGATCTCTGGGAACACTGAAGCTTTCTTT	CASSLGISGNTEAFF
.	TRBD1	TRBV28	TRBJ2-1	TGTGCCAGCAGTTCGGGACAGAGAAAGTTCTTC	CASSSGQRKFF
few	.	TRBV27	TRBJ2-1	TGTGCCAGCAGTTCCCTTCTCCATGAGCAGTTCTTC	CASSSLLHEQFF